The subject of this entry is one T cell receptor beta chain. The antigen remains unidentified. The data stem from a study of cytomegalovirus exposure and HLA in healthy donors. The study, taken as a whole, reports: V- and J-gene trimming in TCR beta was tied to a missense DCLRE1C variant by an analysis performed later. Previously analyzed data showed that most TCR beta V segments were productive at a frequency of about 87% or about 30%.

13 Jbeta primers and 60 Vbeta primers were used for the PCR. Measured with immunoSEQ multiplex PCR; TCRdb has only the in-frame clones, and not every one. The table lists some 190,000 clones, 77% of them singletons. The origin of this receptor is a man in his late teens or twenties in good health and CMV-seronegative. The sequencing input was PBMCs.

This CDR3 is CSVEDRGTDTQYF. In nucleotides, the CDR3 is TGCAGCGTTGAAGATCGGGGCACAGATACGCAGTATTTT. The rearrangement uses TRBV29-1 and TRBJ2-3; D uncertain. Germline loops: CDR1 SQVTM, CDR2 ANQGSEA. This CDR3 contains 13 residues. V lost 0 bases and J 1 base, leaving 5 bases between the germline ends.